The present entry profiles one T cell receptor beta chain with its context. Its antigen is still unknown. Time point in this sample: patch test 1, 2 weeks after DPC sensitization. Treatment reported: therapeutic diphenylcyclopropenone sensitization with weekly scalp DPC. Individual cDNA molecules received unique molecular identifiers in the library. TCRdb itself ran the RACE reads through MiXCR, one entry per CDR3 protein. The data show about 380,000 distinct CDR3 sequences, with around 5% seen just once and under 3% held by the top ten. The record originates from a study of human T cells and chemical hapten exposure. Broader study findings: The study found that PT1 expanded TCR counts correlated positively with patch test score.

The CDR3 consists of 14 residues. Germline-derived CDR1 and CDR2 are LGHDT and YNNKEL (reference sequence). J lost 4 bases, V lost 4 bases, and 6 bases had no gene match. The sequenced sample was whole blood, obtained in connection with sensitization to the hapten diphenylcyclopropenone (DPC). The genes are TRBV3-1 and TRBJ2-7; 8 bases fit TRBD2. This receptor was obtained from a woman in her 50s with alopecia areata. Some clones in this sample may be carry-over from other donors' samples. The CDR3 DNA follows: TGTGCCAGCAGCCTAGCGGGACTGATTTACGAGCAGTACTTC. Amino acid sequence: CASSLAGLIYEQYF.